Sequencing of this T cell receptor beta chain was carried out in a study of T cell repertoires in cytomegalovirus infection. Whole-study context: Public TCR beta signature analysis indicated the presence of both CMV infection and matching HLA type. Whole-study results and caveats: Across the ex vivo response, the dominant clonotypes were HLA-C-restricted CMV-specific TCR beta clonotypes. Cumulative frequency (of public TCR beta family members) identified carriers of CMV plus the relevant HLA.

This clonotype was recorded many times. The antigen remains unidentified. TCRdb reprocessed the reads with MiXCR, giving one entry per CDR3 protein. The sample holds 150,000 to 200,000 distinct CDR3 sequences; about 15% are singletons and the top ten take 25% to 30%. Germline assignment: CDR1 SGHTA and CDR2 FQGNSA. Unmatched junction bases numbered 6, after V lost 6 bases and J lost 8 bases. This CDR3 has 13 residues. The gene calls are TRBV7-2 and TRBJ1-3; 8 nucleotides agree with TRBD1. The sequenced sample was PBMCs. The origin of this receptor is a human donor in good health (CMV status not recorded). Some clones in this sample may be carry-over from other donors' samples. Here the CDR3 reads CASSRDRSDTIYF. CDR3 nucleotides: TGTGCCAGCAGTCGGGACAGGTCGGACACCATATATTTT.